The 8 T cell receptor beta chains given below trace back to one sample, sequenced in a study of blood T cell repertoires in COVID-19. Sequencing was performed with immunoSEQ multiplex PCR; in TCRdb, only in-frame clones are kept and a portion is missing. The sample holds about 50,000 clones; approximately 85% are singletons and the top ten take about 6%. The sample taken for sequencing was peripheral blood. Receptor source: a man between 60 and 75 years old with acute or convalescent COVID-19.

The chain couples TRBV27 to TRBJ2-7; 14 bases fit TRBD2. CDR3 length: 14 amino acids. V dropped 2 bases and J dropped 6; count of bases not matched to a gene: 0. The germline gives CDR1 MNHEY, CDR2 SMNVEV (reference sequence). The CDR3 DNA is TGTGCCAGCAGTTTAGGACTAGCGGGAGGCGAGCAGTACTTC. Translating it yields CASSLGLAGGEQYF.

The chain joins TRBV3-1 (or the pseudogene TRBV3-2) to TRBJ1-2; D is uncertain. The CDR3 has 12 amino acids. Per germline, CDR1 LGHDT and CDR2 YNNKEL (reference sequence). With 4 bases removed from V and 2 bases from J, the gap between germline ends came to 5 bases. For the CDR3, the DNA is TGTGCCAGCAGCCCCTCGAACTATGGCTACACCTTC. This sequence encodes CASSPSNYGYTF.

This clone has just a few counts. The chain combines TRBV25-1 with TRBJ1-5; D gene ambiguous. V was shortened by 9 bases and J by 7 bases, with 28 bases between the two germline ends. Per germline, CDR1 MGHDK and CDR2 SYGVNS. The CDR3 loop spans 17 amino acids. In DNA, the CDR3 is TGTGCCAGTCGCCGAGATTTTTCGGACTTCCAGAGGCAGCCCCAGCATTTT. Translating gives CASRRDFSDFQRQPQHF. The full variable domain, with the rest looked up from reference TRBV25-1 and TRBJ1-5, is EADIYQTPRYLVIGTGKKITLECSQTMGHDKMYWYQQDPGMELHLIHYSYGVNSTEKGDLSSESTVSRIRTEHFPLTLESARPSHTSQYLCASRRDFSDFQRQPQHFGDGTRLSIL.

The V and J genes are TRBV12-3 or TRBV12-4 and TRBJ1-5; D perhaps matches TRBD1 (5 bases). The CDR3 spans 12 residues. Between the trimmed V and J ends, which lost 6 bases and 5 bases, there was a span of 8 bases. The CDR3 nucleotides read TGTGCCAGCAGCTCAGGGTATCAGCCCCAGCATTTT. Translated, it gives CASSSGYQPQHF.

The count of this clone is one. V and J are TRBV11-2 and TRBJ2-1, with 10 nucleotides matching TRBD2. The CDR3 covers 15 residues. In germline, CDR1 is SGHAT, CDR2 FQNNGV. The V gene end was trimmed by 1 base and the J gene end by 6 bases; junction bases not matched to a gene: 3. The CDR3 region has the DNA TGTGCCAGCAGCTTAGTAGCGGGAGGAGTCAATGAGCAGTTCTTC. This sequence encodes CASSLVAGGVNEQFF.

This chain connects TRBV7-2 to TRBJ2-3, with D tentatively TRBD1 (6 bases). This CDR3 comprises 15 residues. Trimming cost V 1 base and J 6 bases, with 14 bases left between them. Germline V gives CDR1 SGHTA, CDR2 FQGNSA. CDR3 sequence (DNA): TGTGCCAGCAGCTTAGATGGACAGCCACCGGATACGCAGTATTTT. Its translation: CASSLDGQPPDTQYF.

This clone occurred a few times. V is TRBV7-9 and J is TRBJ1-1; D ambiguous. V was pared by 0 bases and J by 1 base, with 3 bases between. Germline V gene data show CDR1 as SEHNR and CDR2 as FQNEAQ (reference sequence). The CDR3 length is 13 residues. This CDR3 is CASSLARNTEAFF. CDR3 DNA sequence: TGTGCCAGCAGCTTAGCGAGGAACACTGAAGCTTTCTTT. The complete variable domain, with remaining parts taken from reference TRBV7-9 and TRBJ1-1, reads DTGVSQNPRHKITKRGQNVTFRCDPISEHNRLYWYRQTLGQGPEFLTYFQNEAQLEKSRLLSDRFSAERPKGSFSTLEIQRTEQGDSAMYLCASSLARNTEAFFGQGTRLTVV.

This sequence joins TRBV27 and TRBJ1-2, with D tentatively TRBD1 (6 bases). The germline gives CDR1 MNHEY, CDR2 SMNVEV (reference sequence). V lost 0 bases and J lost 5, with 19 bases in between. CDR3 length: 17 residues. The CDR3 region is CASSLSRLSGAVYGYTF. The CDR3, as DNA: TGTGCCAGCAGTTTATCCCGCTTATCAGGGGCAGTTTATGGCTACACCTTC.